Below are 19 T cell receptor beta chains sequenced from a single sample in a study of CXCR3-negative and CXCR3-positive naive CD8 T cells. Findings of the study overall: CXCR3-negative naive cells had less hydrophobic TRB CDR3s than did CXCR3-positive naive cells.

These receptors have no identified antigens. Preparation of TRB cDNA libraries relied on 5' RACE carrying UMI labels. TCRdb re-called the 5' RACE reads and shows each CDR3 protein once, DNA omitted. The sample shows 130,000 to 150,000 distinct CDR3 sequences, and under 0.35% sits with its ten largest clones. The specimen sequenced was naive CXCR3+ CD8+ T cells from blood. This sample's subset: CD45RO-CCR7+CD27+CD95- naive CD8+ T cells expressing CXCR3 (TNR3+). The receptors stem from a human donor in good health. Some clones in this sample may be carry-over from other donors' samples.

The chain employs TRBV11-3 and TRBJ1-1; TCRdb returns TRBD1, unconfirmable since there is no DNA. Germline V CDR1 and CDR2: SGHNT, YENEEA. CDR3 length equals 13 residues. The CDR3: CASSPLDRGEAFF.

The V and J genes are TRBV28 and TRBJ2-3; with no DNA, the TCRdb D assignment of TRBD2 cannot be verified. In germline, CDR1 is MDHEN, CDR2 SYDVKM. The CDR3 sequence is 19 residues long. The CDR3 loop is CASSLWLGSAGVGTDTQYF.

J is TRBJ1-1 and V is TRBV7-2; no DNA is available, so the TRBD1 call from TCRdb remains unchecked. Per germline, CDR1 SGHTA and CDR2 FQGNSA. The CDR3 contains 15 residues. The CDR3 here is CASSPVGAMNTEAFF. Based on the CDR3 plus reference TRBV7-2 and TRBJ1-1, the full variable domain is GAGVSQSPSNKVTEKGKDVELRCDPISGHTALYWYRQSLGQGLEFLIYFQGNSAPDKSGLPSDRFSAERTGGSVSTLTIQRTQQEDSAVYLCASSPVGAMNTEAFFGQGTRLTVV.

This chain links TRBV18 with TRBJ2-3. Per the germline V gene, CDR1 is KGHSH and CDR2 is LQKENI. CDR3 length equals 16 residues. CDR3 region: CASSPPGTSSTDTQYF.

The rearrangement links TRBV3-1 to TRBJ2-7; the TCRdb D gene call, TRBD1, has no DNA to confirm it. This CDR3 is built from 17 residues. CDR1 LGHDT and CDR2 YNNKEL come from the germline V gene (reference sequence). The chain's CDR3 is CASSQEGTGGPRGEQYF.

This chain uses TRBV12-3 or TRBV12-4 with TRBJ1-2. The CDR3 covers 16 residues. This CDR3 reads CASIGGDLAGNYGYTF.

This sequence joins TRBV11-2 and TRBJ2-1. Germline CDR1 is SGHAT and CDR2 is FQNNGV. The CDR3 consists of 15 residues. The CDR3 sequence is CASSSGTGPYNEQFF.

This chain joins TRBV7-9 and TRBJ1-2; the D call from TCRdb, TRBD1, cannot be confirmed without DNA. CDR1 and CDR2 from the germline V gene are SEHNR and FQNEAQ (reference sequence). The CDR3 has 13 residues. The CDR3: CASRSGTDDGYTF. The full variable domain, with the rest looked up from reference TRBV7-9 and TRBJ1-2, is DTGVSQNPRHKITKRGQNVTFRCDPISEHNRLYWYRQTLGQGPEFLTYFQNEAQLEKSRLLSDRFSAERPKGSFSTLEIQRTEQGDSAMYLCASRSGTDDGYTFGSGTRLTVV.

The rearrangement links TRBV7-7 to TRBJ2-3; TCRdb outputs TRBD2, but without DNA this stays unchecked. The CDR3 has 18 residues. From germline, CDR1 is SSHAT and CDR2 FNYEAQ (reference sequence). CDR3 residues: CASSDSSGGPPFTDTQYF.

The chain has TRBV12-3 or TRBV12-4 and TRBJ2-4; TCRdb's D call of TRBD1 is untestable without DNA. CDR3 length equals 15 residues. CDR3 sequence reads: CASSLRGGDKNIQYF.

The gene calls are TRBV23-1 and TRBJ1-6; no DNA is available, so the TRBD1 call from TCRdb remains unchecked. TRBV23-1 belongs to the ORF category, with a function that is uncertain. This CDR3 has 12 amino acids. This chain's CDR3 is CTWGSRNSPLHF.

V is TRBV9 and J is TRBJ1-1; TCRdb's D gene call, TRBD1, goes unchecked for lack of DNA. Germline V gene data show CDR1 as SGDLS and CDR2 as YYNGEE. The length of the CDR3 is 14 residues. The CDR3 sequence is CASSVEGSDTEAFF.

CDR3 residues: CASSHRQGLIGLNTEAFF. The rearrangement uses TRBV5-8 and TRBJ1-1; without DNA, the TCRdb call of TRBD1 cannot be checked. The CDR3 sequence is 18 residues long. CDR1 and CDR2 from the germline V gene are SGHTS and YDEGEE.

The chain combines TRBV7-2 with TRBJ2-7; as DNA is missing, the TRBD1 call by TCRdb cannot be tested. The V gene's germline CDR1 is SGHTA and CDR2 FQGNSA. The CDR3 loop spans 11 amino acids. CDR3 region: CATRRGHEQYF.

J is TRBJ1-1 and V is TRBV5-1; TCRdb's D call, TRBD1, is unchecked because there is no DNA. From germline, CDR1 is SGHRS and CDR2 YFSETQ. The CDR3 covers 15 residues. The chain's CDR3 is CASSPWDNLNTEAFF.

The CDR3 loop reads CASSSRLFKGEQFF. The chain couples TRBV10-1 to TRBJ2-1. There are 14 residues in the CDR3. CDR1 and CDR2 (germline): WNHNN, SYGVQD (reference sequence).

V and J are TRBV29-1 and TRBJ2-7. There are 11 residues in the CDR3. CDR1 and CDR2 from the germline V gene are SQVTM and ANQGSEA. The CDR3: CSVVGNYEQYF.

This chain connects TRBV6-5 to TRBJ2-7; TCRdb's D call of TRBD1 is untestable without DNA. The CDR3 length is 13 residues. The V gene's germline CDR1 is MNHEY and CDR2 SVGAGI. CDR3 protein: CASSGLTGYEQYF.

V is TRBV19 and J is TRBJ2-7; TCRdb outputs TRBD1, but without DNA this stays unchecked. The CDR3 runs 14 residues. Germline V lookup: CDR1 LNHDA, CDR2 SQIVND (reference sequence). The CDR3 sequence is CASTLRGWDDEQYF.